Shown below are 20 T cell receptor beta chains from a single sample sequenced in a study of T cell responses to AZD1222 COVID-19 vaccine. Measured with immunoSEQ multiplex PCR; TCRdb has only the in-frame clones, and not every one. The table shows 140,000 to 150,000 clones, with about 93% occurring only once. Sequencing used peripheral blood, obtained on day 0 of AZD1222 vaccination. The source of these receptors is an adult in good health.

This chain connects TRBV29-1 to TRBJ1-1; a possible D gene is TRBD1 (6 bases). The V gene lost 7 bases and the J gene lost 4 bases, with 13 bases spanning the gap. CDR1 is SQVTM, CDR2 ANQGSEA, per germline. The CDR3 totals 12 residues. The DNA of the CDR3 is TGCAGCGGGGGGCCGGGGGGCACTGAAGCTTTCTTT. Amino acids: CSGGPGGTEAFF. Drawing the rest from reference TRBV29-1 and TRBJ1-1, the complete variable domain is SAVISQKPSRDICQRGTSLTIQCQVDSQVTMMFWYRQQPGQSLTLIATANQGSEATYESGFVIDKFPISRPNLTFSTLTVSNMSPEDSSIYLCSGGPGGTEAFFGQGTRLTVV.

The chain employs TRBV5-1 and TRBJ2-7; D ambiguous. The V end lost 7 bases, the J end lost 0 bases, and 14 bases lay between the germline ends. The CDR3 is made up of 14 amino acids. Germline V gene sequence: CDR1 SGHRS, CDR2 YFSETQ. The CDR3 is CASGENVGSYEQYF. The CDR3 DNA sequence: TGCGCCAGCGGCGAAAACGTCGGCTCCTACGAGCAGTACTTC.

This sequence joins TRBV27 and TRBJ1-1, with D hard to call. Germline CDR1 and CDR2: MNHEY and SMNVEV (reference sequence). The germline V and J ends were trimmed by 4 bases and 4 bases, with 13 bases remaining between them. The CDR3 contains 14 residues. The CDR3 nucleotides read TGTGCCAGCAGTTATGAGGGTGTGTTCACTGAAGCTTTCTTT. Its protein is CASSYEGVFTEAFF.

This chain links TRBV5-4 with TRBJ2-1; 9 bases match TRBD1. Germline V CDR1 and CDR2: SGHNT, YYREEE (reference sequence). This CDR3 has 16 amino acids. V shed 3 bases and J 8 bases; nucleotides not matched to a gene: 12. CDR3 region: CASSWAPGQGEDEQFF. As DNA, the CDR3 is TGTGCCAGCAGCTGGGCACCGGGACAGGGCGAGGATGAGCAGTTCTTC. Looking up the rest from reference TRBV5-4 and TRBJ2-1 gives the full variable domain: ETGVTQSPTHLIKTRGQQVTLRCSSQSGHNTVSWYQQALGQGPQFIFQYYREEENGRGNFPPRFSGLQFPNYSSELNVNALELDDSALYLCASSWAPGQGEDEQFFGPGTRLTVL.

This chain joins TRBV25-1 and TRBJ2-7; 9 nucleotides agree with TRBD1. CDR1 and CDR2 (germline): MGHDK, SYGVNS. The CDR3 loop spans 16 amino acids. The trim removed 0 bases at V and 4 bases at J, leaving 7 bases unmatched. As DNA, the CDR3 is TGTGCCAGCAGTGAATATGGGAGACAGGGGGGGTACGAGCAGTACTTC. Its translation is CASSEYGRQGGYEQYF.

The rearrangement uses TRBV5-1 and TRBJ2-3; 10 bases fit TRBD2. The CDR3 runs to 16 residues. Germline V CDR1 and CDR2: SGHRS, YFSETQ. The J segment lost 6 bases and the V segment lost 0 bases, leaving 7 bases of the junction unmatched. In DNA, the CDR3 is TGCGCCAGCAGCTTGGCCACTAGCGGGGCCCTGGATACGCAGTATTTT. Translation gives CASSLATSGALDTQYF.

The J gene is TRBJ2-7, the V gene TRBV5-1; weak D call: TRBD2 (5 bases). The V gene lost 4 bases and the J gene lost 0 bases, with 26 bases spanning the gap. The CDR3 is made up of 19 amino acids. Germline-derived CDR1 and CDR2 are SGHRS and YFSETQ. DNA for the CDR3: TGCGCCAGCAGCCCCTTAGCCTCCGGCGGGTCTCTAAGCTCCTACGAGCAGTACTTC. It specifies CASSPLASGGSLSSYEQYF.

The rearrangement links TRBV12-3 or TRBV12-4 to TRBJ2-3, with TRBD1 matching 8 bases. CDR3 length: 13 amino acids. J gave up 1 base and V 10 bases, and 4 bases lay outside the gene matches. The CDR3 DNA follows: TGTGCCATCACAGGGGGTGGCACAGATACGCAGTATTTT. This codes for CAITGGGTDTQYF.

The chain links TRBV6-5 to TRBJ1-6; a possible D gene is TRBD1 (6 bases). This CDR3 spans 15 amino acids. Germline V gene lookup returns CDR1 MNHEY and CDR2 SVGAGI. Trimming stripped 7 bases from V and 9 bases from J, with 19 bases between. The CDR3 reads CASTQGHTDVSPLHF. The CDR3 DNA reads TGTGCCAGCACCCAGGGACACACCGACGTTTCACCCCTCCACTTT.

This chain links TRBV2 with TRBJ2-3, with a tentative D call TRBD2 (6 bases). V was trimmed by 8 bases and J by 2 bases, leaving 17 bases between them. Germline CDR1 reads SNHLY; CDR2 reads FYNNEI. This CDR3 has 15 amino acids. CDR3 in DNA: TGTGCCAGCGATGACCCCGGCGGGGCCACAGATACGCAGTATTTT. It codes for CASDDPGGATDTQYF.

V usage is TRBV5-8 and J usage is TRBJ1-6; D is undetermined. The V and J ends lost 1 base and 7 bases respectively, with 6 bases between them. This CDR3 is 13 amino acids long. CDR1 is SGHTS and CDR2 is YDEGEE in the germline V gene. CDR3 in amino acids: CASSLYQNSPLHF. In DNA form, the CDR3 reads TGTGCCAGCAGCTTGTACCAAAATTCACCCCTCCACTTT.

The chain uses TRBV7-2 and TRBJ2-1; D ambiguous. Trimming took off 1 base at V and 0 bases at J, with 4 bases between the two ends. CDR3 length: 14 amino acids. CDR1 and CDR2 from the germline V gene are SGHTA and FQGNSA. The CDR3 sequence: CASSLVGSYNEQFF. As DNA, the CDR3 is TGTGCCAGCAGCTTAGTCGGCTCCTACAATGAGCAGTTCTTC.

This clone is a singleton in its sample. This chain connects TRBV5-1 to TRBJ2-3; 10 nucleotides match TRBD2. Germline V gene data show CDR1 as SGHRS and CDR2 as YFSETQ. The CDR3 spans 15 residues. Trimming at V came to 3 bases and at J to 5 bases, leaving 6 bases not matched to a gene. CDR3 nucleotide sequence: TGCGCCAGCAGCTCTCAAGCGGGAGGGAAAGATACGCAGTATTTT. Translated: CASSSQAGGKDTQYF.

The genes are TRBV24-1 and TRBJ1-2, with no clear D. Trimming removed 5 bases from V and 0 bases from J, with 6 bases in between. Germline CDR1 is KGHDR and CDR2 is SFDVKD. The CDR3 has 13 residues. The CDR3 DNA reads as TGTGCCACCAGTGCAGGAGCTAACTATGGCTACACCTTC. Its protein is CATSAGANYGYTF.

The rearrangement joins TRBV15 to TRBJ1-1; unclear D gene. The CDR3 runs to 14 residues. The V gene's germline CDR1 is LNHNV and CDR2 YYDKDF (reference sequence). Trimming cost V 3 bases and J 0 bases, with 8 bases left between them. The CDR3: CATSRDHMNTEAFF. CDR3 coding DNA: TGTGCCACCAGCAGGGACCACATGAACACTGAAGCTTTCTTT.

This chain links TRBV2 with TRBJ1-2; tentative D call: TRBD1 (6 bases). V was shortened by 7 bases and J by 4 bases, with 19 bases between the two germline ends. The CDR3 consists of 15 residues. The germline CDR1 and CDR2 sequences are SNHLY and FYNNEI. In nucleotides, the CDR3 is TGTGCCAGCACCTCACGGACACAGGGCCTCTATGGCTACACCTTC. Protein product: CASTSRTQGLYGYTF.

J is TRBJ1-1 and V is TRBV2; D not certain. Germline CDR1 and CDR2: SNHLY and FYNNEI. With 6 bases removed from V and 3 bases from J, the gap between germline ends came to 5 bases. There are 11 residues in the CDR3. Here the CDR3 DNA reads TGTGCCAGCAGGAGGGACACTGAAGCTTTCTTT. This translates into CASRRDTEAFF.

The CDR3 DNA follows: TGTGCCATCAGTGAGGTTAATAGCGGGCAAGAGACCCAGTACTTC. This codes for CAISEVNSGQETQYF. V is TRBV10-3 and J is TRBJ2-5, with 7 bases aligning to TRBD2. The germline V gene has CDR1 ENHRY and CDR2 SYGVKD. CDR3 size: 15 residues. V gave up 2 bases and J gave up 2 bases; unmatched junction bases: 5.

The rearrangement joins TRBV7-8 to TRBJ2-7; D is unresolved. Germline loops: CDR1 SGHVS, CDR2 FQNEAQ. V gave up 3 bases and J gave up 0 bases, with 9 bases separating them. This CDR3 region has 14 residues. CDR3 region: CASSLGTNSYEQYF. As DNA, the CDR3 is TGTGCCAGCAGCTTGGGCACTAACTCCTACGAGCAGTACTTC. Filled out from reference TRBV7-8 and TRBJ2-7, the complete variable domain reads GAGVSQSPRYKVAKRGQDVALRCDPISGHVSLFWYQQALGQGPEFLTYFQNEAQLDKSGLPSDRFFAERPEGSVSTLKIQRTQQEDSAVYLCASSLGTNSYEQYFGPGTRLTVT.

The V and J genes are TRBV7-9 and TRBJ1-6; D gene uncertain. The CDR3 loop spans 14 amino acids. CDR1 is SEHNR and CDR2 is FQNEAQ in the germline V gene (reference sequence). Trimming shortened V by 1 base and J by 8 bases, and 9 bases separated the two germline ends. The CDR3 nucleotides are TGTGCCAGCAGCTTAGGACGGCTGGATTCACCCCTCCACTTT. Amino acids: CASSLGRLDSPLHF. Together with reference TRBV7-9 and TRBJ1-6, the CDR3 gives the full variable domain: DTGVSQNPRHKITKRGQNVTFRCDPISEHNRLYWYRQTLGQGPEFLTYFQNEAQLEKSRLLSDRFSAERPKGSFSTLEIQRTEQGDSAMYLCASSLGRLDSPLHFGNGTRLTVT.